This T cell receptor (beta chain) was identified in a study of regulatory T cells in long-lasting Graves disease. Assembly of TCR beta libraries relied on iRepertoire HTBI primers together with Arm-PCR of CDR3 regions. One entry per CDR3 protein, called by TCRdb with MiXCR from the multiplex PCR reads. The sample includes 420,000 or so distinct CDR3 sequences, about a sixth seen only once; the top ten take roughly 23%. This clonotype was detected only a few times. The CDR3 consists of 15 residues. V was cut by 0 bases and J by 6 bases, with 15 bases left in between. Germline CDR1 is LNHNV and CDR2 is YYDKDF (reference sequence). The time point denotes: newly diagnosed GD, antithyroid drugs for less than 3 months. Extracted RNA from PBMCs served as the source of the TCR library. The sample was also reused in another study, on T cells in Graves' hyperthyroidism and ophthalmopathy.

The sample here was peripheral blood mononuclear cells (PBMCs), taken at new diagnosis, from a patient treated with antithyroid drugs. The TCR was taken from a woman between 18 and 29 years old with Graves disease. The chain employs TRBV15 and TRBJ2-7, with D maybe TRBD1 (6 bases). As DNA, the CDR3 is TGTGCCACCAGCAGAGATCGGGTACAGGGATCCGAGCAGTACTTC. Its protein is CATSRDRVQGSEQYF.